This entry lists 9 T cell receptor beta chains sequenced from one sample in a study of cytomegalovirus exposure and HLA in healthy donors. The PCR employed 60 Vbeta primers together with 13 Jbeta primers. TCRdb's table, derived via immunoSEQ multiplex PCR, lists solely in-frame clones and lacks some. The sample lists about 90,000 clones, around 81% seen once, with over 0.5% in the top ten. The sample comprised PBMCs. The receptors originated from a man aged 30 to 39 in good health and CMV-seronegative.

The chain couples TRBV7-3 to TRBJ1-2; D might be TRBD1 (5 bases). Germline CDR1 and CDR2: SGHTA and FQGTGA. The CDR3 extends over 13 amino acids. V gave up 1 base and J gave up 4 bases, with 7 bases separating them. CDR3 DNA: TGTGCCAGCAGCTTAAGCGGGGGCTATGGCTACACCTTC. It codes for CASSLSGGYGYTF.

The chain has TRBV19 and TRBJ1-4; 8 bases are a match to TRBD1. Germline trimming cut 6 bases from V and 8 bases from J; bases unmatched to any gene: 5. The CDR3 spans 13 residues. Germline CDR1 and CDR2: LNHDA and SQIVND (reference sequence). The CDR3 DNA follows: TGTGCCAGTAGCGACAGGGGACGGGAAAAACTGTTTTTT. Translated, it gives CASSDRGREKLFF.

The chain couples TRBV29-1 to TRBJ1-1; 7 bases line up with TRBD1. The germline gives CDR1 SQVTM, CDR2 ANQGSEA. The trim removed 8 bases at V and 0 bases at J, leaving 9 bases unmatched. The CDR3 length is 14 residues. CDR3 in DNA: TGCAGCTCAACGGGACAGCCCATGAACACTGAAGCTTTCTTT. Protein product: CSSTGQPMNTEAFF.

The J gene is TRBJ1-6, the V gene TRBV7-8; possible D gene TRBD1, 5 bases. In germline, CDR1 is SGHVS, CDR2 FQNEAQ. V was pared by 6 bases and J by 0 bases, with 9 bases between. The CDR3 covers 15 residues. CDR3 sequence: CASRGGSSYNSPLHF. As DNA, the CDR3 is TGTGCCAGCAGGGGGGGGAGCTCCTATAATTCACCCCTCCACTTT.

The J gene is TRBJ1-2, the V gene TRBV5-4; perhaps TRBD1 as D (6 bases). The CDR3 contains 14 residues. V gave up 4 bases and J gave up 4 bases, with 14 bases separating them. The germline V gene encodes CDR1 SGHNT and CDR2 YYREEE (reference sequence). In nucleotides, the CDR3 is TGTGCCAGCAGCCGGGACACCGCCGGCTATGGCTACACCTTC. It yields the protein CASSRDTAGYGYTF.

Here the CDR3 reads CASGLVHRVFFMIDTQYF. In DNA form, the CDR3 reads TGTGCTAGTGGTTTGGTACACAGGGTCTTTTTCATGATCGATACGCAGTATTTT. The V call is TRBV12-5, the J call TRBJ2-3, with D tentatively TRBD1 (6 bases). CDR3 size: 18 residues. Germline CDR1 and CDR2: LGHNT and FRNRAP. V dropped 0 bases and J dropped 6 bases, with 22 bases sitting between them. The variable domain in full, completed from reference TRBV12-5 and TRBJ2-3, reads DARVTQTPRHKVTEMGQEVTMRCQPILGHNTVFWYRQTMMQGLELLAYFRNRAPLDDSGMPKDRFSAEMPDATLATLKIQPSEPRDSAVYFCASGLVHRVFFMIDTQYFGPGTRLTVL.

The rearrangement uses TRBV28 and TRBJ1-1; D might be TRBD1 (5 bases). Germline V gene data show CDR1 as MDHEN and CDR2 as SYDVKM. V was clipped by 2 bases and J by 6 bases, with 13 bases between them. There are 14 residues in the CDR3. The CDR3 DNA reads as TGTGCCAGCAGTTTACCAGGGTCTGCCCCTGAAGCTTTCTTT. Translated: CASSLPGSAPEAFF.

The rearrangement joins TRBV5-4 to TRBJ1-4; D is perhaps TRBD1 (6 bases). The CDR3 length is 16 residues. V shed 1 base and J shed 0 bases, with 10 bases lying between them. Germline CDR1 reads SGHNT; CDR2 reads YYREEE (reference sequence). The CDR3 region has the DNA TGTGCCAGCAGCTTGAAGGCAGGGGCAACTAATGAAAAACTGTTTTTT. It specifies CASSLKAGATNEKLFF.

V is TRBV5-1 and J is TRBJ2-3, with TRBD1 identical over 7 bases. Germline lookup yields CDR1 SGHRS and CDR2 YFSETQ. The trim removed 4 bases at V and 2 bases at J, leaving 4 bases unmatched. The CDR3 is made up of 14 amino acids. CDR3 nucleotides: TGCGCCAGCAGCCCCGGACAGGACACAGATACGCAGTATTTT. It codes for CASSPGQDTDTQYF.